There are a few counts of the clone carrying this T cell receptor (beta chain). Its antigen is still unknown. The sequenced template was cDNA made from the entire isolated RNA. Data came from immunoSEQ multiplex PCR; TCRdb stores just in-frame clones and leaves some out. This table has hundreds of thousands of clones, roughly a tenth appearing once. The record originates from a study of beta chain features in type 1 diabetes. Broader study findings: There was a moderate but significant shortening of TCRB CDR3s in all four CD4+ subsets of Type 1 diabetes patients.

The V end lost 2 bases, the J end lost 7 bases, and 14 bases lay between the germline ends. Per germline, CDR1 SGHTA and CDR2 FQGNSA. This CDR3 has 14 amino acids. The TCR was taken from a young man with type 1 diabetes. The sample was naive CD4+ T cells from blood. V usage is TRBV7-2 and J usage is TRBJ1-2, with D possibly TRBD1 on 5 matching bases. The CDR3 DNA is TGTGCCAGCAGCTTACTCGGCAGGGAGGCTGGCTACACCTTC. It encodes CASSLLGREAGYTF.